This T cell receptor beta chain appears in the sequencing data of a study of T cell clones after liver transplantation. Whole-study context: Standard immunosuppression, with no induction, continued until 12-24 months after transplant.

Assay: immunoSEQ multiplex PCR; the TCRdb copy retains only in-frame clones and omits some. The sample shows more than 95,000 clones, 75% to 85% of them seen only once. On this clone: The antigen remains undetermined.

Study findings and constraints: Rather than being deleted, graft donor-reactive T cells may have moved into the graft.

The starting material was CD4+ T cells from blood, obtained before liver transplant. The clonotype originates from a human donor who received a liver transplant.

This chain's CDR3 is CASSDGQGTITDTQYF. For the CDR3, the DNA is TGTGCCAGCAGTGACGGACAGGGAACGATCACAGATACGCAGTATTTT. The chain has TRBV6-1 and TRBJ2-3; 8 nucleotides match TRBD1. The CDR3 runs to 16 residues. Germline CDR1 reads MNHNS; CDR2 reads SASEGT. J gave up 2 bases and V 3 bases, and 7 bases lay outside the gene matches.